The rows below give T cell receptor beta chains drawn from one sample of a study of shared clonotypes between healthy human individuals. Data came from immunoSEQ multiplex PCR; TCRdb stores just in-frame clones and leaves some out. Here the sample spans a few million clones, approximately 92% being singletons. The specimen was naive CD4+ T cells sorted from blood. These receptors were obtained from a man younger than 35 in good health. CDR3s include the opening cysteine and the closing phenylalanine or tryptophan. The D gene is left open where the match is weak.

DNA	CDR3	V	J	D
TGTGCCATCAGTGAGGGACAGGGATCGGGTCAGCCCCAGCATTTT	CAISEGQGSGQPQHF	TRBV10-3	TRBJ1-5	TRBD1
TGTGCCAGCTCCAGAAACTCTGGGGCCAACGTCCTGACTTTC	CASSRNSGANVLTF	TRBV6-5	TRBJ2-6	NA
TGTGCCTGGAGTGTAAGCGGGACCTACGAGCAGTACTTC	CAWSVSGTYEQYF	TRBV30	TRBJ2-7	TRBD2
TGTGCCAGCTCACCGGGGGGGTACGAGCAGTACTTC	CASSPGGYEQYF	TRBV18	TRBJ2-7	TRBD2
TGTGCCAGCAGTGAACCAGGGCCCTACGAGCAGTACTTC	CASSEPGPYEQYF	TRBV6-1	TRBJ2-7	NA
TGTGCCAGTAGTATCCGGGACAGGGGATCAACTAATGAAAAACTGTTTTTT	CASSIRDRGSTNEKLFF	TRBV19	TRBJ1-4	TRBD1
TGTGCCAGCACCGCCGGGGGTTCTAGCACAGATACGCAGTATTTT	CASTAGGSSTDTQYF	TRBV6-1	TRBJ2-3	NA
TGTGCCAGCAGTGTGACAGGACCGAAGAACCCTACCTACGAGCAGTACTTC	CASSVTGPKNPTYEQYF	TRBV6-4	TRBJ2-7	NA
TGTGCCACCAGCAGAGATCTGGCTAGCGGATCCAATGAGCAGTTCTTC	CATSRDLASGSNEQFF	TRBV15	TRBJ2-1	TRBD2
TGTGCCAGCAGCTTAGCGAGGGGGACCTGGGAAAAACTGTTTTTT	CASSLARGTWEKLFF	TRBV7-2	TRBJ1-4	NA
TGTGCCAGTAGTATCTCAGAGAACACTGAAGCTTTCTTT	CASSISENTEAFF	TRBV19	TRBJ1-1	NA
TGTGCCAGCAGCGGAGAGGCCCGTGGCTACACCTTC	CASSGEARGYTF	TRBV9	TRBJ1-2	NA
TGTGCCAGCAGCGGAAGGGACACTAATGAAAAACTGTTTTTT	CASSGRDTNEKLFF	TRBV9	TRBJ1-4	NA
TGTGCCAGCTCACCTCAGGGGGCGGTGGCTGAAGCTTTCTTT	CASSPQGAVAEAFF	TRBV18	TRBJ1-1	TRBD1
TGCGCCAGCAGCCCAGCCGGGACAGAGAAAGGCGGGGAGCTGTTTTTT	CASSPAGTEKGGELFF	TRBV5-1	TRBJ2-2	TRBD1
TGTGCCAGCAGTTTATCGAGGGGCTATGGCTACACCTTC	CASSLSRGYGYTF	TRBV28	TRBJ1-2	NA
TGTGCCAGCAGTGATCCCGGGACGAGTAAGTACGAGCAGTACTTC	CASSDPGTSKYEQYF	TRBV6-1	TRBJ2-7	NA